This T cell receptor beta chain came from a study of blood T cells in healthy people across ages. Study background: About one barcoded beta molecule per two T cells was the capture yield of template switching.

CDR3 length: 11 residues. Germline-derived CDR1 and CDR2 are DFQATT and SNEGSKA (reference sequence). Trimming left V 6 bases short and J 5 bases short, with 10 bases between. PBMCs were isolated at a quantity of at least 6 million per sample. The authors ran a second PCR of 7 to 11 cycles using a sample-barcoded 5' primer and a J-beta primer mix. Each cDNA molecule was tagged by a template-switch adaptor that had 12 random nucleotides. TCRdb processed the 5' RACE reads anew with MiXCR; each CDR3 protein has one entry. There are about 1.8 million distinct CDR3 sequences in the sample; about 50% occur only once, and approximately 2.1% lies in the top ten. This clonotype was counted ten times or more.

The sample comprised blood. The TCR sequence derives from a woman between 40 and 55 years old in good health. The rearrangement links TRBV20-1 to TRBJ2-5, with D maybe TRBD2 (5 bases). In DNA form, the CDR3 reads TGCAGTGCGAGACCGGGGGAGACCCAGTACTTC. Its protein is CSARPGETQYF.